This TCR beta chain was found in a study of T-cell reconstitution after alpha-beta-depleted transplantation in children. Study-wide results and caveats: Diversity and T-cell counts at one year after transplant derived mostly from new T cells.

Note on this clonotype: Its antigen remains unidentified. The junction and the germline gene differ at one end; a read error may be behind it.

Using unique molecular identifiers, the investigators prepared the TCRbeta library. TCRdb used MiXCR to reprocess the PCR reads, holding one entry per CDR3 protein. Counted here are about 640,000 distinct CDR3 sequences, over 10% occurring once; the ten biggest clones make up 2% to 2.5%. Germline V gives CDR1 SGHTA, CDR2 FQGNSA. This CDR3 region has 11 residues. V is TRBV7-2 and J is TRBJ2-4; weak D call: TRBD2 (6 bases). The receptor was isolated from a male patient aged 5 to 17 who had a stem cell transplant for acute myeloid leukemia, so the T cells may come from the graft donor. The sample here was PBMCs, mostly from graft donor cells, taken 360 days after TCRalphabeta/CD19-depleted stem cell transplant. CDR3 nucleotide sequence: TGTGCCAGCAGCCAAGGTGGAGGGAATTATTTC. It specifies CASSQGGGNYF.